The sequence of this T cell receptor (beta chain) was determined in a study of T cell repertoires in cytomegalovirus infection. About the study: The authors relied on CMV epitopes, both recently identified HLA-C-restricted and well-studied HLA-B-restricted. Study-level findings and limits: CMV-specific HLA-C-restricted TCR beta clonotypes dominated the ex vivo response. Cumulative public TCR beta family frequency identified carriers of CMV plus the relevant HLA.

CDR3 length equals 17 residues. The ends lost 5 bases at V and 0 bases at J; junction bases unmatched: 8. Germline CDR1 reads SEHNR; CDR2 reads FQNEAQ (reference sequence). As for this clonotype: The antigen is unknown.

MiXCR was run by TCRdb on the reads, yielding one entry per CDR3 protein. Found here are 80,000 or so distinct CDR3 sequences, approximately 40% of them singletons; the top ten hold 85% to 95%. This receptor was taken from a human donor in good health (CMV status not recorded). Some clones in this sample may be carry-over from other donors' samples. The chain joins TRBV7-9 to TRBJ2-5; 11 bases are a match to TRBD1. Material: CD8+ T cells from cultured PBMCs, obtained from culture after CMV antigen stimulation. The CDR3 DNA reads TGTGCCAGCAGCCTTCCCCCGGGACAGGGGGACCAAGAGACCCAGTACTTC. This codes for CASSLPPGQGDQETQYF.